The 16 T cell receptor beta chains below come from one sample, sequenced in a study of T cells after posttransplantation cyclophosphamide. Sequencing was performed with immunoSEQ multiplex PCR; in TCRdb, only in-frame clones are kept and a portion is missing. The specimen has about 12,000 clones, none found just once. Material: PBMCs. Every receptor here comes from a woman aged 40 to 49 in good health, CMV-negative, and a related stem cell transplant donor.

This clone came up many times. The chain carries TRBV5-4 and TRBJ1-1; TRBD1 is a possible D gene (6 bases). Germline-derived CDR1 and CDR2 are SGHNT and YYREEE (reference sequence). Trimming removed 0 bases from V and 4 bases from J, with 13 bases in between. The CDR3 sequence is 15 residues long. Written as DNA, the CDR3 is TGTGCCAGCAGCTTGGTAGCTGGGGGCCGCACTGAAGCTTTCTTT. Its translation: CASSLVAGGRTEAFF.

This clone was counted only a few times. The chain joins TRBV9 to TRBJ2-1, with 8 bases that match TRBD2. After removal of 0 bases from V and 8 bases from J, the junction contained 13 bases not matched to a gene. The CDR3 runs 17 residues. Germline values: CDR1 SGDLS, CDR2 YYNGEE. This CDR3 reads CASSVELAGGPRDEQFF. DNA of the CDR3: TGTGCCAGCAGCGTAGAACTGGCGGGGGGACCCAGGGATGAGCAGTTCTTC. Full variable domain (rest looked up from reference TRBV9 and TRBJ2-1): DSGVTQTPKHLITATGQRVTLRCSPRSGDLSVYWYQQSLDQGLQFLIQYYNGEERAKGNILERFSAQQFPDLHSELNLSSLELGDSALYFCASSVELAGGPRDEQFFGPGTRLTVL.

This clone was seen ten or more times. The V gene is TRBV5-4, the J gene TRBJ2-1, with 9 bases matching TRBD2. J gave up 1 base and V 4 bases, and 6 bases lay outside the gene matches. From germline, CDR1 is SGHNT and CDR2 YYREEE (reference sequence). This CDR3 has 16 residues. CDR3 nucleotides: TGTGCCAGCAGCCCACTAGCGGGCTGGTCCTACAATGAGCAGTTCTTC. This codes for CASSPLAGWSYNEQFF.

This clone has at least ten counts. V usage is TRBV2 and J usage is TRBJ2-5; the D is unclear. CDR1 is SNHLY, CDR2 FYNNEI, per germline. The germline V and J ends were trimmed by 1 base and 2 bases, with 8 bases remaining between them. CDR3 size: 14 residues. The CDR3 is CASSEDVQQETQYF. The CDR3 nucleotides are TGTGCCAGCAGTGAAGACGTACAACAAGAGACCCAGTACTTC.

This clone was recorded a few times. The rearrangement uses TRBV29-1 and TRBJ2-3; maybe TRBD2 (5 bases). The CDR3 is 13 residues long. V was trimmed by 6 bases and J by 6 bases, leaving 16 bases between them. Per the germline V gene, CDR1 is SQVTM and CDR2 is ANQGSEA. CDR3 in DNA: TGCAGCGTCCAACTGGGCGGGCTGGATACGCAGTATTTT. This codes for CSVQLGGLDTQYF.

Ten or more counts support this clone. V gene TRBV7-2 combines with J gene TRBJ1-1; D unresolved. This CDR3 has 15 residues. In germline, CDR1 is SGHTA, CDR2 FQGNSA. V gave up 5 bases and J gave up 4 bases, with 17 bases separating them. Here the CDR3 reads CASSLQRRSSTEAFF. DNA for the CDR3: TGTGCCAGCAGCCTACAGAGACGGTCGAGCACTGAAGCTTTCTTT.

In this sample, this clone turned up many times. The CDR3: CSGSGRYTDTQYF. The CDR3 bases are TGCAGCGGTAGCGGGAGGTACACAGATACGCAGTATTTT. This sequence joins TRBV29-1 and TRBJ2-3; the match to TRBD2 covers 10 bases. CDR3 length equals 13 residues. V was pared by 7 bases and J by 2 bases, with 3 bases of the junction left unmatched. CDR1 is SQVTM, CDR2 ANQGSEA, per germline.

This clone was seen at least ten times. V is TRBV7-2 and J is TRBJ2-1; D not resolved. Germline V gene data show CDR1 as SGHTA and CDR2 as FQGNSA. V lost 2 bases and J lost 3, with 2 bases in between. This CDR3 is built from 12 residues. The CDR3 region is CASSLLYNEQFF. The CDR3 bases are TGTGCCAGCAGCTTACTCTACAATGAGCAGTTCTTC.

This clone was observed many times. The chain has TRBV7-9 and TRBJ2-4, with D possibly TRBD2 on 7 matching bases. V dropped 4 bases and J dropped 0 bases, with 16 bases sitting between them. This CDR3 contains 17 residues. From germline, CDR1 is SEHNR and CDR2 FQNEAQ (reference sequence). The CDR3 is CASSSYGGGLAKNIQYF. The DNA for the CDR3 is TGTGCCAGCAGCTCCTATGGGGGGGGCCTAGCCAAAAACATTCAGTACTTC.

This clone has ten or more counts. The rearrangement joins TRBV12-3 or TRBV12-4 to TRBJ2-1; D gene uncertain. Deletions cut 2 bases from V and 4 bases from J, with 12 bases between. The length of the CDR3 is 15 residues. CDR3 sequence: CASSLRLAEYNEQFF. CDR3 sequence (DNA): TGTGCCAGCAGTTTAAGACTTGCTGAGTACAATGAGCAGTTCTTC.

This clone was recorded at least ten times. The gene calls are TRBV11-1 and TRBJ1-4, with no clear D. The ends were cut back, 5 bases at V and 3 bases at J, with 19 bases in the middle. CDR1 and CDR2 (germline): SGHAT, FQDESV (reference sequence). CDR3 length equals 17 residues. The CDR3 loop reads CASSAGHTTGPNEKLFF. The CDR3 DNA follows: TGTGCCAGCAGCGCGGGCCACACAACGGGCCCTAATGAAAAACTGTTTTTT.

Ten or more counts support this clone. The CDR3 loop reads CASSEGGFLIAGYTF. The CDR3 nucleotides are TGTGCCAGCAGTGAGGGGGGGTTCCTGATCGCTGGCTACACCTTC. The chain recombines TRBV6-4 with TRBJ1-2, with a tentative D call TRBD1 (5 bases). V was pared by 3 bases and J by 7 bases, with 18 bases between. CDR3 size: 15 residues. Germline-derived CDR1 and CDR2 are MRHNA and SNTAGT.

This clone was observed at least ten times. This chain links TRBV7-9 with TRBJ1-5, with 9 bases fitting TRBD1. Germline CDR1 and CDR2: SEHNR and FQNEAQ (reference sequence). CDR3 length equals 14 residues. After removal of 5 bases from V and 2 bases from J, the junction contained 1 base not matched to a gene. The CDR3 sequence is CASSRTGGNQPQHF. DNA of the CDR3: TGTGCCAGCAGCCGGACAGGGGGCAATCAGCCCCAGCATTTT.

The chain carries TRBV29-1 and TRBJ2-7; 8 bases are a match to TRBD2. The CDR3 contains 17 residues. Trimming took 5 bases from V and 0 from J; bases not matched to a gene: 15. Germline CDR1 and CDR2: SQVTM and ANQGSEA. The CDR3 protein is CSVYHSGISPSSYEQYF. Here the CDR3 DNA reads TGCAGCGTTTATCATAGCGGGATCTCCCCTAGCTCCTACGAGCAGTACTTC.

At least ten counts were recorded for this clone. The chain recombines TRBV7-6 with TRBJ1-5, with D tentatively TRBD1 (5 bases). V was clipped by 2 bases and J by 3 bases, with 14 bases between them. Germline loops: CDR1 SGHVS, CDR2 FNYEAQ. The length of the CDR3 is 16 residues. CDR3 sequence (DNA): TGTGCCAGCAGCTTACTGGGGCAGGGTTCCAATCAGCCCCAGCATTTT. Translated: CASSLLGQGSNQPQHF.

This clone was counted a few times. The V call is TRBV29-1, the J call TRBJ2-1, with 9 bases lining up with TRBD2. The CDR3 loop spans 15 amino acids. Germline lookup yields CDR1 SQVTM and CDR2 ANQGSEA. Losses at the gene ends were 4 bases for V and 6 bases for J; bases not matched to a gene: 10. In DNA form, the CDR3 reads TGCAGCGTTGGGGCGGGAGGGGGAGGCAGCAATGAGCAGTTCTTC. Its translation: CSVGAGGGGSNEQFF.